The rows below give T cell receptor beta chains drawn from one sample of a study of cytomegalovirus exposure and HLA in healthy donors. Measured with immunoSEQ multiplex PCR; TCRdb has only the in-frame clones, and not every one. The sample consists of around 170,000 clones, over 70% of them appearing once. The sequenced sample was PBMCs. The receptors stem from a woman between 45 and 60 years old in good health and CMV-seropositive. Both conserved end residues are trimmed from each CDR3. Fields, in order: V gene, CDR3 protein.

TRBV19,ASSPGTASNYGYT
TRBV6-1,ASSEAAAYEQY
TRBV4-1,ASSLYPGQGGTDTQY
TRBV28,ASSPYMTGVTEAF
TRBV6-6,ASRPGRGNQPQH
TRBV4-1,ASSQLARQGRRNEQY
TRBV28,ASSFGTGSQQPQH
TRBV4-3,ASSTDEGATDYGYT
TRBV19,ASSIRPGPLDTQY
TRBV15,ATSRTPMRTSNNEQF
TRBV30,AWSGQRGGYT
TRBV4-3,ASSPVVGGRAESNEQF
TRBV11-2,ASSRLQSSYEQY
TRBV7-2,ASSWGSRGGQETQY
TRBV5-1,ASSPATGSAGGQY
TRBV9,ASSYTGANYGYT
TRBV19,ASTEFQGVNYEQY
TRBV2,ASSEGRGGDTEAF
TRBV5-5,ASSTVRREETQY
TRBV16,ASSQSAEAGLGEQY
TRBV6-5,ASSYFAQGANGYT
TRBV2,ASKDRSSYEQY
TRBV10-1,ASEAGKSNEQF
TRBV27,ASSSLAGDYNEQF
TRBV5-5,ASSSLASGDTQY
TRBV6-5,ASKKGQGLYGYT
TRBV5-6,ASSSRSRGYT
TRBV10-3,AIRESTNEKLF
TRBV7-9,SSSPTGYSGANVLT
TRBV5-6,AGSTRDFFYSSTDTQY
TRBV2,ASGRARGGSGRNTGELF
TRBV7-8,ASSSQGSYNSPLH
TRBV18,ASSSQGISGEQY
TRBV19,ASSIRPGQGHQPQH
TRBV4-3,ASSQGTPNRGLGYGYT
TRBV5-5,ASSLARVSYEQY
TRBV2,ASRVDRSEKLF
TRBV2,ASSESRINYGYT
TRBV6-1,ASSSGFYNEQF
TRBV5-1,ASSFRQGSDSPLH
TRBV7-9,ASSLFGQGGYGYT
TRBV5-4,ASSLGQGRSYEQY
TRBV7-9,ASSYNREGEAF
TRBV7-6,ASSFYSRANDNEQF
TRBV5-1,ASSLAGQGSSYEQY
TRBV7-2,ASSSIGTSVYNEQF
TRBV15,ATSKRAGGVEQF
TRBV5-4,ASSLEEGQGYSPLH
TRBV19,ASGQTAFEKLF
TRBV11-2,ASSFLRSGGASTKNIQY
TRBV7-2,ASRRTSGSPYNEQF
TRBV30,AWSVSGDQPQH
TRBV6-1,ASSDSGLAAPF
TRBV5-4,ASKEAGTGNEQF